This T cell receptor beta chain originates from a study of blood T cell repertoires in COVID-19. On the study more broadly: Sources were T cells, B-cell-depleted T cells, or PBMCs; the material itself was cDNA or gDNA.

Under the authors' procedure: Counts of nucleated cells, estimated from reference gene primer amplification, were obtained. The assay was immunoSEQ multiplex PCR, and TCRdb's table has in-frame clones only and misses some. V and J calls and clone size are those listed in that table; D and trimming were worked out from the DNA. The sample records nearly 80,000 clones, about 83% being singletons. The CDR3 has 13 residues. Trimming removed 0 bases from V and 11 bases from J, with 13 bases in between. Germline CDR1 reads KGHSH; CDR2 reads LQKENI. The TCR sequence derives from a middle-aged man with acute or convalescent COVID-19. Sequencing was performed on peripheral blood. This chain links TRBV18 with TRBJ1-1, with D possibly TRBD1 on 6 matching bases. This chain's CDR3 is CASSPPGTLDAFF. Here the CDR3 DNA reads TGTGCCAGCTCACCACCCGGGACATTGGATGCTTTCTTT.